A single sample gave rise to the 18 T cell receptor beta chains below, sequenced in a study of graft-versus-host responses after intestinal transplantation. Graft-derived tissue was subjected to processing to liberate intraepithelial and lamina propria lymphocytes. TCRdb keeps only in-frame clones here, not all; method: immunoSEQ multiplex PCR. The sample contains around 17,000 clones, almost 80% of which appear only once. The specimen was ileum tissue, collected 450 to 490 days after intestinal transplant. Receptors originate from a human patient who received an intestinal transplant, so some T cells may come from the graft donor.

This chain uses TRBV5-1 with TRBJ2-7; no firm D call. Germline V gene data show CDR1 as SGHRS and CDR2 as YFSETQ. The CDR3 extends over 14 amino acids. Trimming cost V 4 bases and J 0 bases, with 11 bases left between them. CDR3 bases: TGCGCCAGCAGCAGGGAAATCTACTCCTACGAGCAGTACTTC. It is translated as CASSREIYSYEQYF.

The chain is built from TRBV27 and TRBJ2-1; possibly TRBD1 for D (6 bases). V was pared by 1 base and J by 15 bases, with 19 bases between. Germline CDR1 and CDR2: MNHEY and SMNVEV (reference sequence). The CDR3 runs 14 residues. CDR3 region: CASSLFGSGQSWFF. The CDR3 nucleotides are TGTGCCAGCAGTTTATTTGGGAGCGGACAGAGCTGGTTCTTC.

This chain links TRBV9 with TRBJ2-2; D unclear. The V gene's germline CDR1 is SGDLS and CDR2 YYNGEE. V lost 0 bases, J lost 0 bases, and 12 bases lay in between. This CDR3 comprises 17 residues. The CDR3 DNA is TGTGCCAGCAGCGTAGCTGGGCTAGTATCGAACACCGGGGAGCTGTTTTTT. This gives the protein CASSVAGLVSNTGELFF.

This clone turned up a few times. The chain couples TRBV29-1 to TRBJ2-6, with D maybe TRBD2 (6 bases). This CDR3 region has 15 residues. Between the trimmed V and J ends, which lost 6 bases and 0 bases, there was a span of 12 bases. In germline, CDR1 is SQVTM, CDR2 ANQGSEA. This chain's CDR3 is CSVRGGNSGANVLTF. The CDR3 DNA reads TGCAGCGTCCGTGGGGGGAACTCTGGGGCCAACGTCCTGACTTTC.

The chain employs TRBV7-2 and TRBJ1-5, with TRBD1 as a possible D gene (6 bases). This CDR3 spans 17 amino acids. CDR1 and CDR2 (germline): SGHTA, FQGNSA. V was shortened by 1 base and J by 0 bases, with 13 bases between the two germline ends. The CDR3 protein is CASSLGRVGGSNQPQHF. Written as DNA, the CDR3 is TGTGCCAGCAGCTTAGGACGGGTAGGGGGTAGCAATCAGCCCCAGCATTTT.

The rearrangement uses TRBV27 and TRBJ1-1; TRBD1 might be the D (5 bases). From germline, CDR1 is MNHEY and CDR2 SMNVEV (reference sequence). V was cut by 4 bases and J by 4 bases, with 16 bases left in between. The CDR3 loop spans 15 amino acids. DNA of the CDR3: TGTGCCAGCAGTTGGCAGTCAATGGGGGGCACTGAAGCTTTCTTT. It is translated as CASSWQSMGGTEAFF.

The chain links TRBV6-1 to TRBJ2-3; D remains ambiguous. With 6 bases removed from V and 1 base from J, the gap between germline ends came to 5 bases. CDR1 and CDR2 (germline): MNHNS, SASEGT. This CDR3 has 12 amino acids. CDR3 in DNA: TGTGCCAGCAGCATCCGCACAGATACGCAGTATTTT. Translation gives CASSIRTDTQYF.

The J gene is TRBJ2-2, the V gene TRBV10-3; 10 bases are shared with TRBD2. V shed 6 bases, J shed 2 bases, and the junction held 3 bases outside the gene matches. There are 15 residues in the CDR3. CDR1 and CDR2 (germline): ENHRY, SYGVKD. The CDR3 DNA follows: TGTGCCATCAGAGGACTAGCGGATAACACCGGGGAGCTGTTTTTT. Amino acids: CAIRGLADNTGELFF.

This clone was observed once. The V call is TRBV25-1, the J call TRBJ1-2; 10 positions match TRBD1. With V trimmed by 8 bases and J by 7 bases, 7 bases remained unmatched. The CDR3 contains 13 residues. Per the germline V gene, CDR1 is MGHDK and CDR2 is SYGVNS. This CDR3 reads CASGQDRGVGYTF. In nucleotides, the CDR3 is TGTGCCAGCGGACAGGACAGGGGGGTTGGCTACACCTTC.

This CDR3 is CASSQPTGIGTIYF. Written as DNA, the CDR3 is TGTGCCAGCAGCCAACCGACAGGGATCGGCACCATATATTTT. This chain links TRBV5-6 with TRBJ1-3; 7 bases map to TRBD1. Trimming cost V 4 bases and J 9 bases; bases outside gene matches: 10. This CDR3 region has 14 residues. CDR1 and CDR2 (germline): SGHDT, YYEEEE.

The chain uses TRBV2 and TRBJ1-6; 7 nucleotides line up with TRBD1. Germline CDR1 reads SNHLY; CDR2 reads FYNNEI. This CDR3 comprises 15 residues. V trimming: 7 bases; J trimming: 6 bases; junction bases outside the gene matches: 9. CDR3 in DNA: TGTGCCAGCATAGACAGGGAGTTGGGTAATTCACCCCTCCACTTT. Residues: CASIDRELGNSPLHF.

This clone was counted only a few times. In nucleotides, the CDR3 is TGTGCCAGCCCCCACCCTCAGCAGAACTATGGCTACACCTTC. Amino acid sequence: CASPHPQQNYGYTF. This sequence joins TRBV6-5 and TRBJ1-2; D gene unclear. Germline V lookup: CDR1 MNHEY, CDR2 SVGAGI. Trimming shortened V by 8 bases and J by 2 bases, and 15 bases separated the two germline ends. This CDR3 region has 14 residues.

This clone appeared once. The V call is TRBV11-3, the J call TRBJ2-1, with D perhaps matching TRBD1 (5 bases). The CDR3 has 15 residues. V shed 5 bases and J shed 7 bases, with 18 bases lying between them. Germline CDR1 and CDR2: SGHNT and YENEEA. In DNA, the CDR3 is TGTGCCAGCAGCCCCCCTGGACAAGGCCAGAATGAGCAGTTCTTC. Translating gives CASSPPGQGQNEQFF.

This chain uses TRBV27 with TRBJ2-5; 7 nucleotides agree with TRBD1. The J call may be incorrect, as the DNA end agrees better with TRBJ2-7. The CDR3 is 14 residues long. CDR1 and CDR2 from the germline V gene are MNHEY and SMNVEV (reference sequence). Here the CDR3 DNA reads TGTGCCAGCAGTCTGACACAGGGGACCTACGAGCAGTACTTC. Translating gives CASSLTQGTYEQYF.

The chain is built from TRBV7-2 and TRBJ2-7, with TRBD2 matching 7 bases. Unmatched junction bases numbered 10, after V lost 5 bases and J lost 9 bases. The CDR3 extends over 13 amino acids. The germline V gene has CDR1 SGHTA and CDR2 FQGNSA. CDR3 sequence reads: CASSPPASGLQYF. For the CDR3, the DNA is TGTGCCAGCAGCCCCCCGGCTAGCGGCCTGCAGTACTTC.

V usage is TRBV6-6 and J usage is TRBJ1-6, with unresolved D. The CDR3 spans 15 residues. Trimming took off 9 bases at V and 0 bases at J, with 12 bases between the two ends. Per the germline V gene, CDR1 is MNHNY and CDR2 is SVGAGI (reference sequence). CDR3 bases: TGTGCCAGTGGAGGAGGGAGCTCCTATAATTCACCCCTCCACTTT. As protein: CASGGGSSYNSPLHF.

This chain joins TRBV10-3 and TRBJ2-7; 15 bases are shared with TRBD2. Germline V gene lookup returns CDR1 ENHRY and CDR2 SYGVKD. The CDR3 extends over 13 amino acids. The V and J ends lost 8 bases and 5 bases, in that order; junction bases with no gene match: 1. CDR3 bases: TGTGCCATCCGGACTAGCGGGAGGGACGAGCAGTACTTC. It specifies CAIRTSGRDEQYF.

This chain joins TRBV19 and TRBJ2-2; 11 bases are a match to TRBD2. The germline V gene has CDR1 LNHDA and CDR2 SQIVND (reference sequence). CDR3 length equals 16 residues. V gave up 3 bases and J gave up 5 bases; unmatched junction bases: 5. CDR3 in DNA: TGTGCCAGTAGTATTGCCCTAGCGGGGGGAACCGGGGAGCTGTTTTTT. The encoded protein is CASSIALAGGTGELFF.